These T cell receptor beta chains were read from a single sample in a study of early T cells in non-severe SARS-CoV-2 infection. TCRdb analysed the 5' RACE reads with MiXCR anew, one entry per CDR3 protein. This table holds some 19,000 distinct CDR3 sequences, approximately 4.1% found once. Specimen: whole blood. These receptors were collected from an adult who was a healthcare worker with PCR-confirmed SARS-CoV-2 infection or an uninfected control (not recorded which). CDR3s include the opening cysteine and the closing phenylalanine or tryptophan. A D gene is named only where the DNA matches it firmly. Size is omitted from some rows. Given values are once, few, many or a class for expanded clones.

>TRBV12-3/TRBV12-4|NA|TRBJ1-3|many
TGTGCCAGCAGTTTAGTTCCTGGAAACACCATATATTTT
CASSLVPGNTIYF
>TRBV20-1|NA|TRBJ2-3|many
TGCAGTGCCAAGCAGGGGGGAACCCTGGATACGCAGTATTTT
CSAKQGGTLDTQYF
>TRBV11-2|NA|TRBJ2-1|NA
TGTGCCAGCAGCTTAGCAGGAAATTACAATGAGCAGTTCTTC
CASSLAGNYNEQFF
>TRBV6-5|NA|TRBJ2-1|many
TGTGCCAGCAGGGTTCTTAATGAGCAGTTCTTC
CASRVLNEQFF
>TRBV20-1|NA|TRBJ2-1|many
TGCAGTGTGAGCTCCTACAATGAGCAGTTCTTC
CSVSSYNEQFF
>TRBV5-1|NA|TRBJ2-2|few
TGCGCCAGCAGCTTCAAGGGTGTCCCAGACGGGGAGCTGTTTTTT
CASSFKGVPDGELFF
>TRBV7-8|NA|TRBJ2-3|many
TGTGCCAGCAGCCCGAGCACAGATACGCAGTATTTT
CASSPSTDTQYF
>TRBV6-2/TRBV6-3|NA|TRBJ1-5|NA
TGTGCCAGCAGTTCTCCTATTCAGGTCCAGCCCCAGCATTTT
CASSSPIQVQPQHF
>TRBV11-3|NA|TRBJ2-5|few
TGTGCCAGCAGTCCCGGGGGCCAAGAGACCCAGTACTTC
CASSPGGQETQYF
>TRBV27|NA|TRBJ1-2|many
TGTGCCAGCAGATTCTCACAGGGCCTGGGCTACACCTTC
CASRFSQGLGYTF
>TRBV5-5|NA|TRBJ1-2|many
TGTGCCAGCAGCTTAGTGGGACCGACCCAAGCTAACTATGGCTACACCTTC
CASSLVGPTQANYGYTF
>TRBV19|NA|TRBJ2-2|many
TGTGCCAGTAGTTTCAGGGATGGGGACGGGGAGCTGTTTTTT
CASSFRDGDGELFF
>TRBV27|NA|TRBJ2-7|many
TGTGCCAGCAGTTTATACCCTCCCCCCTACGAGCAGTACTTC
CASSLYPPPYEQYF
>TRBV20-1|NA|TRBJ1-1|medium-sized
TGCAGTGCTAGAGATATAGGGGTGGACACTGAAGCTTTCTTT
CSARDIGVDTEAFF
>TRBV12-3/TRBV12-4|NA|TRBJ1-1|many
TGTGCCAGCAGTCCCTCCGGCTCGGAAGCTTTCTTT
CASSPSGSEAFF
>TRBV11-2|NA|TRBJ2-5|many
TGTGCCAGCAGCTTATCAGGTCTCCAAGAGACCCAGTACTTC
CASSLSGLQETQYF
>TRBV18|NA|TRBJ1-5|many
TGTGCCAGCTCACCATCCGGGATCTTAAGCAATCAGCCCCAGCATTTT
CASSPSGILSNQPQHF
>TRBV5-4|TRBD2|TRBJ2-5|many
TGTGCCAGCAATCCGGGCGGGACTAGGGGGACCCAGTACTTC
CASNPGGTRGTQYF
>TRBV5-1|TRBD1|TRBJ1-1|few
TGCGCCAGCAGCCTTCGACAGGGAGGTTCCAACACTGAAGCTTTCTTT
CASSLRQGGSNTEAFF
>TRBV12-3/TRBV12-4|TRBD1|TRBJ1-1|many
TGTGCCAGCACCTTAGCGGGGACAGTCAACACTGAAGCTTTCTTT
CASTLAGTVNTEAFF
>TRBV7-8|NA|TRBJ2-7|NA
TGTGCCAGCAGCTCAGGAGAGGTTTTGAACGAGCAGTACTTC
CASSSGEVLNEQYF
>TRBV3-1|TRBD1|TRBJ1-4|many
TGTGCCAGCAGCCCAACAGGGGGAACTAATGAAAAACTGTTTTTT
CASSPTGGTNEKLFF